This T cell receptor (beta chain) appears in the sequencing data of a study of early T cells in non-severe SARS-CoV-2 infection listed by TCRdb under 2021. Broadly, across the study: TCR sequencing used bulk RNA from unsorted whole blood, so alpha and beta chains could not be paired.

What the authors observed across the whole study: VDJdb matching was skewed toward anti-spike CD8 responses, so virus-specific expansions were likely underestimated and private and CD4 specificities were missed.

Many counts were recorded for this clonotype. Its antigen is not yet known. Base quality data are lacking; no much larger clone is found one base away. Receptor libraries were prepared by 5' RACE. Sequencing was carried out with a NextSeq 500. The TCR library protocol attached unique molecular identifiers to individual cDNA molecules to correct for sequencing error and PCR bias. Both TCR alpha and beta chains were sequenced, and tight co-correlation was observed between alpha and beta sequence abundances in each sample. For the original study's pipeline: Decombinator V4 was used to annotate the V gene, J gene and CDR3 of the TCR sequences. Expanded TCRs were defined as changing significantly between any two time points under a Poisson model with p below 0.0001. TCR abundances were normalised to the total number of TCRs sequenced per sample and expressed as counts per million. MAIT TCRs were defined by TRAV1-2 paired with TRAJ12, TRAJ20 or TRAJ33, and iNKT TCRs by TRAV10 paired with TRAJ18. A search of VDJdb, accessed on 1 November 2021, was run for TCRs annotated to CMV, EBV and SARS-CoV-2, with TCRs annotated for multiple antigens excluded. Using fastp trimming at Q25 and MiXCR clonotype assembly, TCRdb reanalyzed the public sequencing data and kept in-frame beta chains. Here each entry gathers all rows of one CDR3 protein and keeps the most common genes and DNA. Clone size and V and J calls follow TCRdb, not the original study. In this sample the table shows about 64,000 distinct CDR3 sequences, about 10% of which occur a single time. Roughly 3% of the sample rests with the top ten.

V drops 5 bases and J drops 6 bases, leaving 17 bases in between. Including cysteine and phenylalanine, the CDR3 has 14 amino acids. The entry retains the CDR3 DNA only, 42 bases that are in frame from base 1. The CDR1 and CDR2 encoded by the germline V gene are MNHEY and SVGAGI. This was a case-control study nested in a cohort of healthcare workers in London, UK, who had nasopharyngeal swab PCR tests and blood samples taken every week. Healthcare workers were enrolled in the week of the UK lockdown, from 23 to 31 March 2020, and were followed every week for up to roughly 15 weeks. The sequenced sample was whole blood, obtained at baseline. The receptor comes from an adult who was a healthcare worker with PCR-confirmed SARS-CoV-2 infection or an uninfected control (not recorded which). The rearrangement joined TRBV6-5 to TRBJ2-7; a tentative D call is TRBD1 (5 bases match). The sequenced DNA: TGTGCCAGCAGTAAACCCAACCAGGGTTCCGAGCAGTACTTC. Translation gives CASSKPNQGSEQYF.